The clone carrying this T cell receptor (beta chain) was seen only a few times. Germline loops: CDR1 MDHEN, CDR2 SYDVKM. The CDR3 sequence is 15 residues long. Trimming stripped 1 base from V and 7 bases from J, with 17 bases between. Each CDR3 protein gets one entry after TCRdb re-called the RT-PCR reads with MiXCR. The table records fewer than 800,000 distinct CDR3 sequences, over 12% of them present only once. The V gene is TRBV28, the J gene TRBJ2-7; D might be TRBD2 (6 bases). The material sequenced was memory CD4+ T cells from blood. The TCR was taken from a female donor in good health, serving as a healthy control. CDR3 protein: CASSLFGDSHQEQYF. The CDR3 nucleotides read TGTGCCAGCAGTTTATTCGGGGACTCCCATCAGGAGCAGTACTTC.